This T cell receptor (beta chain) was sequenced in a study of CD8 T cells in Susac syndrome. Findings of the study overall: As the study acknowledged, the number of individuals who were part of its TCR sequencing and HLA analysis was relatively small.

Trimming took 5 bases from V and 4 from J, leaving 12 bases between them. This CDR3 region has 13 residues. Germline-derived CDR1 and CDR2 are DFQATT and SNEGSKA (reference sequence). Of note for this clonotype: What it recognizes is unknown.

With random hexamers, roughly 0.45 to 1 ug RNA was reverse transcribed. Amplification of the TCR beta CDR3 was carried out by immunoSEQ multiplex PCR, which spanned a total of 54 Vbeta and 13 Jbeta segments. TCRdb recomputed calls from the immunoSEQ multiplex PCR reads with MiXCR, one row per CDR3 protein. The data hold 170,000 or so distinct CDR3 sequences, with around 95% observed a single time. TEMRA cells were enriched by FACS, and CD4+ and CD8+ T cells were negatively isolated. The sequencing input was CD8+ T cells from PBMCs. This TCR was sampled from a human donor with multiple sclerosis. V is TRBV20-1 and J is TRBJ2-1; the D gene is possibly TRBD2 (5 bases). CDR3 DNA: TGCAGTGCTCGCCAGCGGAAATACAATGAGCAGTTCTTC. Encoded protein: CSARQRKYNEQFF.